Listed here is a single T cell receptor (beta chain). Its antigen remains unidentified. These data belong to a study of CD8 T cells in Susac syndrome. It was with random hexamers that 0.5 to 1 ug RNA was reverse transcribed. A single record per CDR3 protein comes from TCRdb applying MiXCR to the immunoSEQ multiplex PCR reads. Of roughly 200,000 distinct CDR3 sequences in the sample, less than 95% are singletons; the top ten hold 0.1%. Trimming cost V 1 base and J 7 bases, with 5 bases left between them. This CDR3 spans 12 amino acids. Germline-derived CDR1 and CDR2 are LGHDT and YNNKEL (reference sequence). Regarding the study as a whole: The relatively small number of individuals in the TCR sequencing and HLA analysis was acknowledged by the study.

The sequence was obtained from a human donor in good health. Sequenced input: CD4+ T cells from PBMCs. This chain uses TRBV3-1 with TRBJ1-5; D is undetermined. The CDR3: CASSQGGQPQHF. The DNA of the CDR3 is TGTGCCAGCAGCCAAGGAGGGCAGCCCCAGCATTTT.